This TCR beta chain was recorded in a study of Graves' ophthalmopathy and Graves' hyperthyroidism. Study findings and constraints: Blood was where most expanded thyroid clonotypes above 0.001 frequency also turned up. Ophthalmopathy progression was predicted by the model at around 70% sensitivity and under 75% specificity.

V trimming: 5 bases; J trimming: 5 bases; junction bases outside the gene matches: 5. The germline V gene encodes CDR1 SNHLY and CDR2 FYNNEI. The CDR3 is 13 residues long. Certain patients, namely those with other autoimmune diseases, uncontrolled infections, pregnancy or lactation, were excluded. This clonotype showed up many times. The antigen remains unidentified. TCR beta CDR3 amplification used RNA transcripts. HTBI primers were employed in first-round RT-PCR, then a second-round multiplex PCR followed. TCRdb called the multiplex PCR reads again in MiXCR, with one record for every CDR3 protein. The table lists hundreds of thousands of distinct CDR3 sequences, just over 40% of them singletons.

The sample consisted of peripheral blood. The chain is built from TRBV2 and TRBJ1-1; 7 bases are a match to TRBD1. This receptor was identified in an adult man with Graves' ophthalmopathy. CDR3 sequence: CASSNRGDTEAFF. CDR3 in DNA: TGTGCCAGCAGTAACAGGGGTGATACTGAAGCTTTCTTT.